The 14 T cell receptor beta chains reported below all come from one sample, sequenced in a study of regulatory T cells. Study results and caveats: Hydrophobic residues at CDR3 positions 6 and 7 were enriched in conventional CD4+ T cells of CD3G-deficient patients.

Their target antigens are unknown. Amplification used 52 TRBV primers and 13 TRBJ primers. Profiled with immunoSEQ multiplex PCR; TCRdb holds only in-frame clones, not every one. Of about 35,000 clones in the sample, around 91% are singletons; the top ten hold about 2.5%. Material: conventional CD4+ T cells sorted from blood. The receptors were gathered from a person aged 18 to 35 with CD3G deficiency.

V gene TRBV5-1 combines with J gene TRBJ2-7; 9 positions agree with TRBD1. CDR3 size: 13 residues. In germline, CDR1 is SGHRS, CDR2 YFSETQ. After removal of 4 bases from V and 4 bases from J, the junction contained 3 bases not matched to a gene. This CDR3 is CASSLDRGYEQYF. Written as DNA, the CDR3 is TGCGCCAGCAGCCTGGACAGGGGATACGAGCAGTACTTC.

V is TRBV6-1 and J is TRBJ2-3, with D maybe TRBD2 (6 bases). V gave up 5 bases and J gave up 0 bases, with 12 bases separating them. The CDR3 is 15 residues long. CDR1 is MNHNS, CDR2 SASEGT, per germline. The CDR3 DNA reads TGTGCCAGCAGTTTAGCGGCAACTAGCACAGATACGCAGTATTTT. Translated: CASSLAATSTDTQYF.

The table lists this clone with a count of one. This chain uses TRBV28 with TRBJ1-2; 7 nucleotides match TRBD1. Unmatched junction bases numbered 8, after V lost 5 bases and J lost 8 bases. The CDR3 totals 13 residues. Germline V gene lookup returns CDR1 MDHEN and CDR2 SYDVKM. For the CDR3, the DNA is TGTGCCAGCAGTCAACGGACAGGAGGGGGCTACACCTTC. This encodes CASSQRTGGGYTF.

The genes are TRBV7-9 and TRBJ2-7; D is uncertain. The CDR3 sequence is 12 residues long. Germline assignment: CDR1 SEHNR and CDR2 FQNEAQ (reference sequence). Deletions cut 5 bases from V and 6 bases from J, with 11 bases between. The CDR3 DNA reads TGTGCCAGCAGCCGGGTGTTGGGCGAGCAGTACTTC. Protein product: CASSRVLGEQYF.

The chain employs TRBV6-1 and TRBJ2-7; D perhaps matches TRBD1 (5 bases). The CDR3 spans 14 residues. V was clipped by 4 bases and J by 6 bases, with 16 bases between them. The germline CDR1 and CDR2 sequences are MNHNS and SASEGT. CDR3 in amino acids: CASSGTMQGTEQYF. The CDR3 nucleotides are TGTGCCAGCAGTGGAACAATGCAGGGAACCGAGCAGTACTTC.

J is TRBJ1-1 and V is TRBV6-1; D unclear. The V end lost 6 bases, the J end lost 0 bases, and 11 bases lay between the germline ends. Germline V gives CDR1 MNHNS, CDR2 SASEGT. The CDR3 covers 14 residues. CDR3 protein: CASRRGGMNTEAFF. The CDR3 bases are TGTGCCAGCAGGAGAGGTGGAATGAACACTGAAGCTTTCTTT.

The V call is TRBV6-6, the J call TRBJ1-4; TRBD1 agrees at 10 bases. Looked up from germline, CDR1 is MNHNY and CDR2 is SVGAGI (reference sequence). The CDR3 is 15 amino acids. V lost 0 bases and J lost 5; bases outside the gene matches: 0. DNA of the CDR3: TGTGCCAGCAGTTACTCGGGACAGGGGAATGAAAAACTGTTTTTT. This sequence encodes CASSYSGQGNEKLFF.

The chain links TRBV7-2 to TRBJ2-7, with TRBD1 identical over 7 bases. This CDR3 is built from 14 residues. Losses at the gene ends were 0 bases for V and 2 bases for J; bases not matched to a gene: 1. Germline V gene sequence: CDR1 SGHTA, CDR2 FQGNSA. The CDR3 coding sequence is TGTGCCAGCAGCTTAGCAGGGGGCCCCTACGAGCAGTACTTC. Its protein product is CASSLAGGPYEQYF. Full variable domain (missing parts from reference TRBV7-2 and TRBJ2-7): GAGVSQSPSNKVTEKGKDVELRCDPISGHTALYWYRQSLGQGLEFLIYFQGNSAPDKSGLPSDRFSAERTGGSVSTLTIQRTQQEDSAVYLCASSLAGGPYEQYFGPGTRLTVT.

The chain carries TRBV6-1 and TRBJ2-3; 7 positions agree with TRBD2. Germline V CDR1 and CDR2: MNHNS, SASEGT. J lost 1 base, V lost 4 bases, and 5 bases had no gene match. The CDR3 is 15 residues long. In nucleotides, the CDR3 is TGTGCCAGCAGTGCCCGGACTAGAGGCACAGATACGCAGTATTTT. It translates to CASSARTRGTDTQYF.

CDR3 residues: CASSQDGGHSGANVLTF. The CDR3 DNA reads as TGTGCCAGCAGCCAAGATGGGGGGCACTCTGGGGCCAACGTCCTGACTTTC. J is TRBJ2-6 and V is TRBV4-2, with D perhaps given as TRBD1 or TRBD2 (6 bases each). From germline, CDR1 is LGHNA and CDR2 YNFKEQ. The V end was cut by 0 bases, the J end by 0 bases, with 9 bases between. This CDR3 is 17 amino acids long.

The V call is TRBV7-8, the J call TRBJ2-3, with D uncertain. The V and J ends lost 5 bases and 5 bases respectively, with 11 bases between them. The CDR3 contains 13 residues. The germline V gene encodes CDR1 SGHVS and CDR2 FQNEAQ. The CDR3 bases are TGTGCCAGCAGCCCTAGGCAGATAGATACGCAGTATTTT. Its translation is CASSPRQIDTQYF.

The genes are TRBV6-1 and TRBJ2-7; 9 positions match TRBD1. The CDR3 length is 15 residues. CDR1 is MNHNS, CDR2 SASEGT, per germline. After removal of 1 base from V and 4 bases from J, the junction contained 5 bases not matched to a gene. CDR3 in amino acids: CASSEGGTGLYEQYF. The CDR3 DNA reads as TGTGCCAGCAGTGAAGGAGGGACAGGGTTGTACGAGCAGTACTTC.

This rearrangement joins TRBV6-1 to TRBJ1-1, with D perhaps matching TRBD1 (5 bases). Trimming cost V 0 bases and J 5 bases, with 10 bases left between them. The CDR3 has 14 residues. Germline V CDR1 and CDR2: MNHNS, SASEGT. CDR3 residues: CASSEAGWGTEAFF. The CDR3 region has the DNA TGTGCCAGCAGTGAAGCCGGGTGGGGGACTGAAGCTTTCTTT.

The chain carries TRBV28 and TRBJ1-2, with unresolved D. This CDR3 contains 13 residues. Between the trimmed V and J ends, which lost 3 bases and 5 bases, there was a span of 10 bases. Germline V lookup: CDR1 MDHEN, CDR2 SYDVKM. DNA of the CDR3: TGTGCCAGCAGTTTTAGCTCAGCTTATGGCTACACCTTC. Translating it yields CASSFSSAYGYTF.